This T cell receptor (beta chain) was captured by sequencing in a study of blood T cell repertoires in COVID-19. Study at large: Samples representing acute and convalescent COVID-19 were sourced from the United States, Italy and Spain. PBMCs, B-cell-depleted T cells, or T cells were the source of the cDNA or gDNA that made up the material.

Authors' data handling: Estimation of nucleated cell counts was performed using reference gene primer amplification. Profiled with immunoSEQ multiplex PCR; TCRdb holds only in-frame clones, not every one. Clone size and V and J calls were adopted from that table, with D and trimming inferred from the DNA. This repertoire shows 70,000 to 75,000 clones, 81% found once; its top ten account for 20%. Per germline, CDR1 DFQATT and CDR2 SNEGSKA (reference sequence). The CDR3 covers 12 residues. Between the trimmed V and J ends, which lost 3 bases and 5 bases, there was a span of 10 bases. Input material: peripheral blood. The rearrangement links TRBV20-1 to TRBJ2-5; D is perhaps TRBD2 (6 bases). The clonotype was recovered from a woman aged 70-85 years with acute or convalescent COVID-19. CDR3 bases: TGCAGTGCTAGTATGGGGAGGGAGACCCAGTACTTC. It codes for CSASMGRETQYF.